This T cell receptor beta chain was found in a study of T cells in Graves' hyperthyroidism and ophthalmopathy. V was trimmed by 0 bases and J by 2 bases, leaving 6 bases between them. Germline V lookup: CDR1 SGHRS, CDR2 YFSETQ. The CDR3 is 14 residues long. It was RNA transcripts that yielded the amplified TCR beta CDR3 regions. The study used the HTBI primer set for a first-round RT-PCR of the TCR CDR3. TCRdb recomputed calls from the multiplex PCR reads with MiXCR, one row per CDR3 protein. This sample has some 770,000 distinct CDR3 sequences, with about a sixth found just once. This clonotype was observed many times.

This clonotype originated in a young man with Graves' hyperthyroidism. Sequencing was carried out using blood. The chain combines TRBV5-1 with TRBJ2-1; D is ambiguous. DNA of the CDR3: TGCGCCAGCAGCTTGGGTCCAGCCTACAATGAGCAGTTCTTC. Translated, it gives CASSLGPAYNEQFF.